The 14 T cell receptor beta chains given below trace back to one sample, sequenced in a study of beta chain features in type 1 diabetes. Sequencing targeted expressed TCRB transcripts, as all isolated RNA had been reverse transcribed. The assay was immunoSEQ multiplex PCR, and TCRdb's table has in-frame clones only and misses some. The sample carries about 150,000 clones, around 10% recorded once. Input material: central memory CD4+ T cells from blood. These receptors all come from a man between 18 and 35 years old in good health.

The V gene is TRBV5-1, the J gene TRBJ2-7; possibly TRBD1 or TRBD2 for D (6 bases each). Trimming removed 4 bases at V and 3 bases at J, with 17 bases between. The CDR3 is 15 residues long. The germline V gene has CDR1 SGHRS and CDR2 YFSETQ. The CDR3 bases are TGCGCCAGCAGCCCGGGCGGGACAATGGACTACGAGCAGTACTTC. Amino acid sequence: CASSPGGTMDYEQYF.

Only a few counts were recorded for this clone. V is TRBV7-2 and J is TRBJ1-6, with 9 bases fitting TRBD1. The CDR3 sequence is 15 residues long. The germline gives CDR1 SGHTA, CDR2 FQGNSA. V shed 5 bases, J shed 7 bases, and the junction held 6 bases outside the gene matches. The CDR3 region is CASSLTGGRNSPLHF. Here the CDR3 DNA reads TGTGCCAGCAGCCTGACAGGGGGAAGGAATTCACCCCTCCACTTT. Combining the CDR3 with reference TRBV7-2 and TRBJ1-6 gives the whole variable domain GAGVSQSPSNKVTEKGKDVELRCDPISGHTALYWYRQSLGQGLEFLIYFQGNSAPDKSGLPSDRFSAERTGGSVSTLTIQRTQQEDSAVYLCASSLTGGRNSPLHFGNGTRLTVT.

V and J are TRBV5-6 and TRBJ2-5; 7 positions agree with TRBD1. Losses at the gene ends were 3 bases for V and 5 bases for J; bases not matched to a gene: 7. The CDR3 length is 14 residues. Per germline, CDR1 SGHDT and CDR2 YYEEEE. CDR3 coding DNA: TGTGCCAGCAGCTCGACAGGGACCACGGAGACCCAGTACTTC. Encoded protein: CASSSTGTTETQYF.

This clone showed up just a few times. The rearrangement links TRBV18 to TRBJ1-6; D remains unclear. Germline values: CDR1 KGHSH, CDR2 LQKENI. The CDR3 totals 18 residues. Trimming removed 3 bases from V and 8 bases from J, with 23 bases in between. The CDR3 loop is CASSPNSVPTGGHSPLHF. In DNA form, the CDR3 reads TGTGCCAGCTCACCGAATTCCGTCCCGACGGGCGGGCATTCACCCCTCCACTTT.

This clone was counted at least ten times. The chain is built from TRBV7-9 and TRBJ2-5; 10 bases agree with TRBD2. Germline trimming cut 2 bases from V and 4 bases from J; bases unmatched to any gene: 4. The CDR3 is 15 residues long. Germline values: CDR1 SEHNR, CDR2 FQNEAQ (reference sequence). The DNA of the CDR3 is TGTGCCAGCAGCTTACCTAGCGGGAGAGGAGAGACCCAGTACTTC. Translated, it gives CASSLPSGRGETQYF.

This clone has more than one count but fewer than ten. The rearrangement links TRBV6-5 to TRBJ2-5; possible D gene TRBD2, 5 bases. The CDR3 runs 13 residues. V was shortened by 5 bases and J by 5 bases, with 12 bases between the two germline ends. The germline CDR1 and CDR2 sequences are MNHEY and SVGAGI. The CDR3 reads CASSQREGETQYF. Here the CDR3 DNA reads TGTGCCAGCAGTCAACGGGAAGGGGAGACCCAGTACTTC.

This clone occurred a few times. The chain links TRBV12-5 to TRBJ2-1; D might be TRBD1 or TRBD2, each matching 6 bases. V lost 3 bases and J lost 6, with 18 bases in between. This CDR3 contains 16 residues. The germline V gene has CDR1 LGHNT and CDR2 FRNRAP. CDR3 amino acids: CASGFIASGGRNEQFF. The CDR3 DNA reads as TGTGCTAGTGGTTTCATCGCTTCTGGGGGGCGCAATGAGCAGTTCTTC. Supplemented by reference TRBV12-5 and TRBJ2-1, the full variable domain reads DARVTQTPRHKVTEMGQEVTMRCQPILGHNTVFWYRQTMMQGLELLAYFRNRAPLDDSGMPKDRFSAEMPDATLATLKIQPSEPRDSAVYFCASGFIASGGRNEQFFGPGTRLTVL.

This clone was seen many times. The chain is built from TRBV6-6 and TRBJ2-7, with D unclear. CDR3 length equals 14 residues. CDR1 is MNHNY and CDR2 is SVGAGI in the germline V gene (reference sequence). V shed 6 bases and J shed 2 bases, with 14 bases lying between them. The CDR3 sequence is CASRPSAATYEQYF. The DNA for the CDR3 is TGTGCCAGCAGGCCGAGCGCGGCAACCTACGAGCAGTACTTC.

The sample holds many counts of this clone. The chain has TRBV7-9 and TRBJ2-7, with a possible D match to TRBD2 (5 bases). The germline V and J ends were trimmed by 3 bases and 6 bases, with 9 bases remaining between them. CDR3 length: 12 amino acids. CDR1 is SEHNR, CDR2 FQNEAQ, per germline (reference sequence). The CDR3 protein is CASSLSEGEQYF. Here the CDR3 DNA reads TGTGCCAGCAGCTTGTCCGAGGGCGAGCAGTACTTC.

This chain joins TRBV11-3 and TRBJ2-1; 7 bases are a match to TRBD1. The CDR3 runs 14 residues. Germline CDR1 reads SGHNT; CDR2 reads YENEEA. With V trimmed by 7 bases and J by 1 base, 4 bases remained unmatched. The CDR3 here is CASTRQGSYNEQFF. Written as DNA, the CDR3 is TGTGCCAGCACGAGACAGGGATCCTACAATGAGCAGTTCTTC.

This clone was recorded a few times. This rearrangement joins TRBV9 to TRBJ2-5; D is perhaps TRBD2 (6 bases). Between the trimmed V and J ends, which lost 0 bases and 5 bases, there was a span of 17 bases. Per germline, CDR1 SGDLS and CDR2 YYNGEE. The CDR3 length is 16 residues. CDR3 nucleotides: TGTGCCAGCAGCGTAGAGGTAGGGCGAGGAGGGGAGACCCAGTACTTC. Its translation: CASSVEVGRGGETQYF.

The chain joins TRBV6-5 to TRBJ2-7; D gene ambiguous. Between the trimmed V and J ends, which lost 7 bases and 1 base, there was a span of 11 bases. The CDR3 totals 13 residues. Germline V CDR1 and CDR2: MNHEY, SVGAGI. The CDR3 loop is CASTHSVSYEQYF. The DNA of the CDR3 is TGTGCCAGCACCCACTCCGTTTCCTACGAGCAGTACTTC.

CDR3 loop: CASSRTWVQFF. For the CDR3, the DNA is TGCGCCAGCAGCAGGACTTGGGTGCAGTTCTTC. The chain carries TRBV5-1 and TRBJ2-1; possibly TRBD2 for D (5 bases). V shed 4 bases and J shed 12 bases, with 11 bases lying between them. CDR1 and CDR2 (germline): SGHRS, YFSETQ. The CDR3 has 11 residues. Full variable domain (missing parts from reference TRBV5-1 and TRBJ2-1): KAGVTQTPRYLIKTRGQQVTLSCSPISGHRSVSWYQQTPGQGLQFLFEYFSETQRNKGNFPGRFSGRQFSNSRSEMNVSTLELGDSALYLCASSRTWVQFFGPGTRLTVL.

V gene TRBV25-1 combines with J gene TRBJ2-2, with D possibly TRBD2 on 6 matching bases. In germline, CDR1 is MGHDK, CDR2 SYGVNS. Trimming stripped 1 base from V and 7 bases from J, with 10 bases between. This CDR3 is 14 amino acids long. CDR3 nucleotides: TGTGCCAGCAGTGAATTTAGCGGTGGCGGGGAGCTGTTTTTT. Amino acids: CASSEFSGGGELFF.